This T cell receptor (beta chain) was obtained from a study of blood T cell repertoires in COVID-19. Background on the study: Specimens from acute and convalescent COVID-19 originated in the United States, Italy and Spain. PBMCs, B-cell-depleted T cells, or T cells were the source of the cDNA or gDNA that made up the material.

V dropped 5 bases and J dropped 1; count of bases not matched to a gene: 5. Looked up from germline, CDR1 is LNHDA and CDR2 is SQIVND (reference sequence). CDR3 size: 15 residues. Original processing notes: Counts of nucleated cells, estimated from reference gene primer amplification, were obtained. The method was immunoSEQ multiplex PCR; TCRdb's version includes in-frame clones alone and lacks a portion of them. Clonal size and the V and J genes are those of that table, whereas D and trimming came from the DNA. The repertoire holds more than 90,000 clones, roughly four fifths seen once, with 6.5% to 10% in the top ten. This clone showed up just once.

This TCR was recovered from a man in his 70s with acute or convalescent COVID-19. This sequence joins TRBV19 and TRBJ1-1; TRBD1 aligns across 9 bases. Sequencing was done on a sample of peripheral blood. Here the CDR3 reads CASSPQDRGNTEAFF. DNA of the CDR3: TGTGCCAGTAGTCCGCAGGACAGGGGGAACACTGAAGCTTTCTTT.